Shown below are 24 T cell receptor beta chains from a single sample sequenced in a study of blood T cell repertoires in COVID-19 (dated by TCRdb to 2018 to 2021). The library was built by means of the immunoSEQ multiplex PCR assay. The immuneACCESS repertoire file appears here via TCRdb, limited to in-frame rearrangements. These files lack a portion of the clones; in checked studies, under half of the deficit traces to unresolved V genes, and the cause of the others is not known. This sample holds 100,000 to 150,000 clones; roughly three quarters were observed only once. The ten biggest clones cover roughly 35% of the sample. Source material: peripheral blood. The receptors derive from a man in his forties with active or convalescent COVID-19.

J is TRBJ2-4 and V is TRBV2; D may be TRBD2 (6 bases). Germline V gene sequence: CDR1 SNHLY, CDR2 FYNNEI. This CDR3 has 14 amino acids. Trimming removed 7 bases from V and 2 bases from J, with 12 bases in between. Here the CDR3 reads CASTQRAPKNIQYF. For the CDR3, the DNA is TGTGCCAGCACCCAGCGGGCTCCCAAAAACATTCAGTACTTC.

V is TRBV30 and J is TRBJ1-2, with no clear D. CDR1 and CDR2 (germline): GTSNPN, SVGIG (reference sequence). Trimming pared 3 bases from V and 7 bases from J, leaving 15 bases between. The CDR3 runs to 13 residues. CDR3 DNA: TGTGCCTGGAGGGACGGGAATCTTGGTGGCTACACCTTC. It is translated as CAWRDGNLGGYTF.

This clone came up once. The chain combines TRBV6-5 with TRBJ2-7; 10 bases map to TRBD2. Per the germline V gene, CDR1 is MNHEY and CDR2 is SVGAGI. V lost 0 bases, J lost 12 bases, and 8 bases stayed unmatched. This CDR3 has 14 amino acids. CDR3 sequence: CASSYSASGGLRYF. DNA of the CDR3: TGTGCCAGCAGTTACTCGGCTAGCGGGGGATTAAGGTACTTC.

The rearrangement joins TRBV25-1 to TRBJ2-6, with D possibly being TRBD1 (6 bases). The V gene lost 8 bases and the J gene lost 2 bases, with 13 bases spanning the gap. CDR3 length: 15 amino acids. Per the germline V gene, CDR1 is MGHDK and CDR2 is SYGVNS. CDR3 residues: CASRASGAGANVLTF. CDR3 bases: TGTGCCAGCCGAGCCTCAGGGGCTGGGGCCAACGTCCTGACTTTC.

DNA for the CDR3: TGTGCCAGCCGATTGGGGACAATCCACTCACCCCTCCACTTT. It codes for CASRLGTIHSPLHF. The V and J genes are TRBV28 and TRBJ1-6; TRBD1 might be the D (6 bases). This CDR3 contains 14 residues. Trimming removed 8 bases from V and 10 bases from J, with 18 bases in between. CDR1 MDHEN and CDR2 SYDVKM come from the germline V gene.

The chain has TRBV28 and TRBJ1-5, with unresolved D. In germline, CDR1 is MDHEN, CDR2 SYDVKM. CDR3 length: 15 amino acids. Deletions cut 3 bases from V and 0 bases from J, with 9 bases between. The CDR3 protein is CASSFPSYSNQPQHF. The CDR3 DNA reads TGTGCCAGCAGTTTCCCGTCCTATAGCAATCAGCCCCAGCATTTT.

The V and J genes are TRBV11-2 and TRBJ2-1; D possibly corresponds to TRBD1 (6 bases). Trimming cost V 1 base and J 6 bases, with 16 bases left between them. Germline-derived CDR1 and CDR2 are SGHAT and FQNNGV. CDR3 length: 16 residues. CDR3 residues: CASSLVRGQGLNEQFF. In DNA, the CDR3 is TGTGCCAGCAGCTTAGTCCGGGGCCAGGGGCTCAATGAGCAGTTCTTC.

V usage is TRBV5-4 and J usage is TRBJ2-2; D is possibly TRBD2 (6 bases). Germline CDR1 SGHNT, CDR2 YYREEE (reference sequence). There are 12 residues in the CDR3. The V end lost 5 bases, the J end lost 8 bases, and 10 bases lay between the germline ends. In nucleotides, the CDR3 is TGTGCCAGCAGGGGGAGGAGGGGGGAGCTGTTTTTT. Translating gives CASRGRRGELFF.

The CDR3, as DNA: TGTGCCAGCTCAGCGCGGGCTAGCGGTGCGGAGACCCAGTACTTC. Translation: CASSARASGAETQYF. The rearrangement joins TRBV18 to TRBJ2-5, with 7 positions matching TRBD2. J gave up 5 bases and V 5 bases, and 11 bases lay outside the gene matches. The CDR3 runs 15 residues. The germline gives CDR1 KGHSH, CDR2 LQKENI. Based on the CDR3 plus reference TRBV18 and TRBJ2-5, the full variable domain is NAGVMQNPRHLVRRRGQEARLRCSPMKGHSHVYWYRQLPEEGLKFMVYLQKENIIDESGMPKERFSAEFPKEGPSILRIQQVVRGDSAAYFCASSARASGAETQYFGPGTRLLVL.

The gene calls are TRBV30 and TRBJ1-1; tentative D call: TRBD1 (5 bases). The CDR3 is 13 residues long. CDR1 is GTSNPN, CDR2 SVGIG, per germline (reference sequence). The ends were cut back, 3 bases at V and 5 bases at J, with 13 bases in the middle. The CDR3 here is CAWRTGEVTEAFF. CDR3 nucleotide sequence: TGTGCCTGGAGGACGGGGGAGGTGACTGAAGCTTTCTTT.

The chain has TRBV24-1 and TRBJ2-3; 7 positions agree with TRBD2. CDR1 is KGHDR, CDR2 SFDVKD, per germline. The CDR3 runs 16 residues. Unmatched junction bases numbered 10, after V lost 3 bases and J lost 5 bases. CDR3 nucleotides: TGTGCCACCAGTGATCCCCGGGCTAGCGGAAGAGATACGCAGTATTTT. Amino acid sequence: CATSDPRASGRDTQYF.

This clone was counted between two and nine times. The V call is TRBV6-4, the J call TRBJ1-1; D is uncertain. Trimming took off 5 bases at V and 1 base at J, with 11 bases between the two ends. CDR1 MRHNA and CDR2 SNTAGT come from the germline V gene. The CDR3 is 14 amino acids. In DNA form, the CDR3 reads TGTGCCAGCAGTCCCCAAACGGGGAACACTGAAGCTTTCTTT. Amino acid sequence: CASSPQTGNTEAFF.

This chain connects TRBV5-1 to TRBJ2-1, with 13 nucleotides matching TRBD2. The germline CDR1 and CDR2 sequences are SGHRS and YFSETQ. The CDR3 has 19 amino acids. The V gene end was trimmed by 5 bases and the J gene end by 0 bases; junction bases not matched to a gene: 11. The CDR3, as DNA: TGCGCCAGCAGTCGACCGGGACTAGCGGGGTTTAGCTCCTACAATGAGCAGTTCTTC. This translates into CASSRPGLAGFSSYNEQFF.

The gene calls are TRBV13 and TRBJ1-2; 9 nucleotides match TRBD1. CDR3 length: 14 amino acids. Germline-derived CDR1 and CDR2 are PRHDT and FYEKMQ (reference sequence). Trimming took 5 bases from V and 5 from J; bases not matched to a gene: 6. The CDR3: CASSPDGQGYGYTF. Here the CDR3 DNA reads TGTGCCAGCAGCCCCGACGGACAGGGGTATGGCTACACCTTC.

The chain is built from TRBV3-1 (or the pseudogene TRBV3-2) and TRBJ1-2; possible D gene TRBD1, 5 bases. This CDR3 contains 13 residues. V was cut by 7 bases and J by 5 bases, with 14 bases left in between. The germline V gene encodes CDR1 LGHDT and CDR2 YNNKEL (reference sequence). CDR3 loop: CASTTGGGYGYTF. The CDR3, as DNA: TGTGCCAGCACCACCGGGGGGGGGTATGGCTACACCTTC.

This clone was found a few times. This chain connects TRBV19 to TRBJ2-7, with D perhaps matching TRBD1 (5 bases). CDR3 length: 14 amino acids. Germline V gene lookup returns CDR1 LNHDA and CDR2 SQIVND (reference sequence). Between the trimmed V and J ends, which lost 3 bases and 0 bases, there was a span of 9 bases. CDR3 sequence reads: CASSIRASSYEQYF. The CDR3 DNA sequence: TGTGCCAGTAGTATCAGGGCCAGCTCCTACGAGCAGTACTTC.

The gene calls are TRBV28 and TRBJ2-3, with 9 nucleotides matching TRBD2. V shed 2 bases and J 6 bases; nucleotides not matched to a gene: 3. Germline CDR1 MDHEN, CDR2 SYDVKM. CDR3 size: 14 residues. The DNA of the CDR3 is TGTGCCAGCAGTTTAGGCGGGAGGGGGGATACGCAGTATTTT. Amino acids: CASSLGGRGDTQYF.

In its sample, this clone was seen a few times. V gene TRBV5-4 combines with J gene TRBJ1-5; maybe TRBD1 (6 bases). CDR1 is SGHNT and CDR2 is YYREEE in the germline V gene (reference sequence). Trimming left V 2 bases short and J 4 bases short, with 13 bases between. The CDR3 spans 15 residues. In DNA form, the CDR3 reads TGTGCCAGCAGCTTACAAGGACAGTCGAATCAGCCCCAGCATTTT. It translates to CASSLQGQSNQPQHF. Variable domain in full (rest from reference TRBV5-4 and TRBJ1-5): ETGVTQSPTHLIKTRGQQVTLRCSSQSGHNTVSWYQQALGQGPQFIFQYYREEENGRGNFPPRFSGLQFPNYSSELNVNALELDDSALYLCASSLQGQSNQPQHFGDGTRLSIL.

The table lists this clone with a count of one. The gene calls are TRBV5-1 and TRBJ1-1; a possible D gene is TRBD1 (6 bases). This CDR3 comprises 14 residues. Germline CDR1 and CDR2: SGHRS and YFSETQ. The V gene lost 6 bases and the J gene lost 3 bases, with 15 bases spanning the gap. This chain's CDR3 is CASTWRGADTEAFF. In nucleotides, the CDR3 is TGCGCCAGCACTTGGCGGGGGGCCGACACTGAAGCTTTCTTT.

This chain links TRBV5-6 with TRBJ1-2, with 8 nucleotides matching TRBD1. The germline V gene encodes CDR1 SGHDT and CDR2 YYEEEE. V was clipped by 2 bases and J by 5 bases; unmatched bases: 8. The CDR3 spans 15 residues. CDR3 coding DNA: TGTGCCAGCAGCTTCGGACAGGGCAATGGGTATGGCTACACCTTC. Its protein product is CASSFGQGNGYGYTF.

The chain joins TRBV7-2 to TRBJ2-3, with D possibly matching TRBD2 (5 bases). The CDR3 length is 14 residues. In germline, CDR1 is SGHTA, CDR2 FQGNSA. V gave up 1 base and J gave up 4 bases, with 9 bases separating them. CDR3 DNA sequence: TGTGCCAGCAGCTTAGTCGGGATCGCAGATACGCAGTATTTT. This gives the protein CASSLVGIADTQYF.

This clone was counted a single time. The gene calls are TRBV30 and TRBJ1-6; D remains unclear. The germline CDR1 and CDR2 sequences are GTSNPN and SVGIG (reference sequence). The germline V and J ends were trimmed by 3 bases and 6 bases, with 6 bases remaining between them. The CDR3 is 12 residues long. CDR3 nucleotide sequence: TGTGCCTGGAGGGCACGTAATTCACCCCTCCACTTT. It specifies CAWRARNSPLHF.

The genes are TRBV4-2 and TRBJ1-4, with 7 positions matching TRBD1. Per germline, CDR1 LGHNA and CDR2 YNFKEQ. The V and J ends lost 0 bases and 8 bases, in that order; junction bases with no gene match: 6. The CDR3 has 15 residues. In nucleotides, the CDR3 is TGTGCCAGCAGCCAAGAAAAGGGGGCAGGGGAAAAACTGTTTTTT. Its translation: CASSQEKGAGEKLFF.

CDR3 amino acids: CASSPPYRVGTDTQYF. DNA of the CDR3: TGTGCCAGCAGCCCCCCGTACAGGGTTGGCACAGATACGCAGTATTTT. This chain links TRBV7-9 with TRBJ2-3; D possibly corresponds to TRBD1 (6 bases). Germline V gene sequence: CDR1 SEHNR, CDR2 FQNEAQ (reference sequence). V dropped 5 bases and J dropped 1 base, with 16 bases sitting between them. The CDR3 runs to 16 residues.